A single sample is the source of the 24 T cell receptor beta chains below, sequenced in a study of T cell responses to AZD1222 COVID-19 vaccine. TCRdb's table, derived via immunoSEQ multiplex PCR, lists solely in-frame clones and lacks some. The sample has some 150,000 clones, roughly 90% seen once. Sequenced here: peripheral blood, sampled 28 days after the second AZD1222 dose. These receptor sequences come from an adult who received the AZD1222 COVID-19 vaccine.

The V call is TRBV4-1, the J call TRBJ1-2; D remains ambiguous. The ends were cut back, 3 bases at V and 3 bases at J, with 20 bases in the middle. This CDR3 is 17 amino acids long. Germline lookup yields CDR1 MGHRA and CDR2 YSYEKL. CDR3 residues: CASSQSPVWRLDYGYTF. Written as DNA, the CDR3 is TGCGCCAGCAGCCAGTCCCCCGTTTGGAGGCTTGACTATGGCTACACCTTC.

This clone was counted between two and nine times. CDR3 coding DNA: TGTGCCATCCTCCGGGACAGGGACTACGAGCAGTACTTC. Protein: CAILRDRDYEQYF. This chain joins TRBV10-3 and TRBJ2-7, with TRBD1 identical over 9 bases. The CDR3 has 13 amino acids. Losses at the gene ends were 8 bases for V and 3 bases for J; bases not matched to a gene: 5. Germline V CDR1 and CDR2: ENHRY, SYGVKD.

This chain uses TRBV4-1 with TRBJ1-4; TRBD1 matches at 11 bases. The trim removed 1 base at V and 7 bases at J, leaving 5 bases unmatched. Germline loops: CDR1 MGHRA, CDR2 YSYEKL. The length of the CDR3 is 16 residues. The CDR3 spells CASSQVRGTGGEKLFF. Written as DNA, the CDR3 is TGCGCCAGCAGCCAAGTAAGAGGGACAGGGGGTGAAAAACTGTTTTTT.

CDR3 residues: CASSRTASYNSPLHF. For the CDR3, the DNA is TGTGCCAGCAGTAGGACAGCAAGTTATAATTCACCCCTCCACTTT. V gene TRBV27 combines with J gene TRBJ1-6, with TRBD1 as a possible D gene (6 bases). The germline V gene encodes CDR1 MNHEY and CDR2 SMNVEV (reference sequence). V dropped 5 bases and J dropped 4 bases, with 12 bases sitting between them. The length of the CDR3 is 15 residues.

The CDR3 protein is CASSSPISTGKVTDTQYF. In DNA form, the CDR3 reads TGTGCCAGCAGTTCCCCTATTTCTACAGGGAAGGTAACAGATACGCAGTATTTT. V and J are TRBV27 and TRBJ2-3, with D possibly matching TRBD1 (6 bases). Trimming shortened V by 4 bases and J by 3 bases, and 23 bases separated the two germline ends. This CDR3 contains 18 residues. CDR1 is MNHEY and CDR2 is SMNVEV in the germline V gene (reference sequence).

The rearrangement joins TRBV19 to TRBJ2-7, with 9 bases aligning to TRBD1. V lost 5 bases to trimming and J lost 1 base; unmatched junction nucleotides: 6. The CDR3 has 15 amino acids. Germline CDR1 reads LNHDA; CDR2 reads SQIVND (reference sequence). CDR3 coding DNA: TGTGCCAGTAGTGAGACAGGGGGACCTTCCTACGAGCAGTACTTC. Its translation: CASSETGGPSYEQYF.

CDR3 residues: CASGNHQETQYF. The CDR3 DNA reads as TGCGCCAGCGGGAACCACCAAGAGACCCAGTACTTC. The J gene is TRBJ2-5, the V gene TRBV5-1; no clear D. The germline V and J ends were trimmed by 7 bases and 0 bases, with 7 bases remaining between them. This CDR3 is 12 amino acids long. CDR1 is SGHRS, CDR2 YFSETQ, per germline. The entire variable domain, with the rest obtained from reference TRBV5-1 and TRBJ2-5, is as follows: KAGVTQTPRYLIKTRGQQVTLSCSPISGHRSVSWYQQTPGQGLQFLFEYFSETQRNKGNFPGRFSGRQFSNSRSEMNVSTLELGDSALYLCASGNHQETQYFGPGTRLLVL.

J is TRBJ2-6 and V is TRBV27, with TRBD1 matching 7 bases. With 4 bases clipped from V and 0 bases from J, the junction kept 3 bases outside the gene matches. The CDR3 is made up of 16 amino acids. The germline CDR1 and CDR2 sequences are MNHEY and SMNVEV (reference sequence). The CDR3 nucleotides are TGTGCCAGCAGTTACGGGGACAGCTCTGGGGCCAACGTCCTGACTTTC. This gives the protein CASSYGDSSGANVLTF.

V usage is TRBV7-9 and J usage is TRBJ1-2; the D is unclear. The CDR3 sequence is 11 residues long. CDR1 and CDR2 from the germline V gene are SEHNR and FQNEAQ (reference sequence). Trimming cost V 2 bases and J 9 bases, with 7 bases left between them. CDR3 sequence: CASSLSRSYTF. CDR3 in DNA: TGTGCCAGCAGCTTAAGCAGAAGCTACACCTTC.

This chain joins TRBV11-3 and TRBJ2-3; possibly TRBD2 for D (6 bases). This CDR3 is built from 16 residues. Trimming removed 1 base at V and 1 base at J, with 12 bases between. Germline V gives CDR1 SGHNT, CDR2 YENEEA. In DNA form, the CDR3 reads TGTGCCAGCAGCTTAGTCGGCGGGACGCGCACAGATACGCAGTATTTT. Translation gives CASSLVGGTRTDTQYF.

The chain links TRBV2 to TRBJ2-7; weak D call: TRBD2 (6 bases). CDR3 length equals 13 residues. In germline, CDR1 is SNHLY, CDR2 FYNNEI. The V end was cut by 6 bases, the J end by 2 bases, with 11 bases between. The CDR3 is CASRWDLTYEQYF. The CDR3 region has the DNA TGTGCCAGCAGGTGGGACTTAACCTACGAGCAGTACTTC.

The chain employs TRBV27 and TRBJ2-3, with a tentative D call TRBD2 (5 bases). V was pared by 6 bases and J by 0 bases, with 19 bases between. The CDR3 runs to 17 residues. Germline CDR1 MNHEY, CDR2 SMNVEV (reference sequence). Here the CDR3 reads CASREGATILSTDTQYF. In DNA form, the CDR3 reads TGTGCCAGCAGAGAGGGAGCGACGATACTTAGCACAGATACGCAGTATTTT.

J is TRBJ1-2 and V is TRBV19; D is unresolved. Trimming took 0 bases from V and 7 from J, leaving 18 bases between them. Per germline, CDR1 LNHDA and CDR2 SQIVND (reference sequence). The CDR3 runs to 16 residues. The chain's CDR3 is CASSIDSGTVVSGYTF. In DNA form, the CDR3 reads TGTGCCAGTAGTATAGACTCAGGAACCGTGGTCAGTGGCTACACCTTC.

This sequence joins TRBV5-6 and TRBJ2-6, with D maybe TRBD1 (5 bases). Germline loops: CDR1 SGHDT, CDR2 YYEEEE. This CDR3 has 14 residues. V shed 3 bases and J shed 3 bases, with 7 bases lying between them. The DNA for the CDR3 is TGTGCCAGCAGCTCCAGGGTTGGGGCCAACGTCCTGACTTTC. It is translated as CASSSRVGANVLTF.

The chain uses TRBV6-2 or TRBV6-3 and TRBJ2-6; TRBD1 or TRBD2 may be the D gene (5 bases each). The ends were cut back, 4 bases at V and 4 bases at J, with 11 bases in the middle. Germline CDR1 and CDR2: MNHEY and SVGEGT. The length of the CDR3 is 15 residues. CDR3 bases: TGTGCCAGCAGTTTCAGAGGGGCAGGGGCCAACGTCCTGACTTTC. This gives the protein CASSFRGAGANVLTF.

This chain links TRBV24-1 with TRBJ1-2; 9 bases agree with TRBD1. The CDR3 loop spans 15 amino acids. Looked up from germline, CDR1 is KGHDR and CDR2 is SFDVKD. After removal of 5 bases from V and 6 bases from J, the junction contained 9 bases not matched to a gene. The CDR3 protein is CATSAHPGQGHGYTF. DNA of the CDR3: TGTGCCACCAGTGCCCACCCGGGACAGGGCCATGGCTACACCTTC.

The chain couples TRBV6-5 to TRBJ1-2, with 8 bases identical to TRBD1. The J segment lost 10 bases and the V segment lost 2 bases, leaving 6 bases of the junction unmatched. The CDR3 totals 13 residues. CDR1 MNHEY and CDR2 SVGAGI come from the germline V gene. The CDR3: CASSYNRQGYYTF. DNA of the CDR3: TGTGCCAGCAGTTACAACAGACAGGGGTACTACACCTTC.

The V call is TRBV7-9, the J call TRBJ1-1; D call uncertain. With 7 bases removed from V and 3 bases from J, the gap between germline ends came to 15 bases. Germline CDR1 SEHNR, CDR2 FQNEAQ (reference sequence). The CDR3 is made up of 14 amino acids. This CDR3 is CASIEEGSHTEAFF. CDR3 in DNA: TGTGCCAGCATCGAAGAAGGGAGCCACACTGAAGCTTTCTTT.

The chain combines TRBV30 with TRBJ1-1; weak D call: TRBD1 (6 bases). CDR3 length equals 15 residues. CDR1 and CDR2 (germline): GTSNPN, SVGIG (reference sequence). Trimming took off 0 bases at V and 3 bases at J, with 14 bases between the two ends. DNA of the CDR3: TGTGCCTGGAGTGTACTGAGGGGGTTGTACACTGAAGCTTTCTTT. It specifies CAWSVLRGLYTEAFF.

Worth noting for this clone: Other DNA sequences within the sample encode an identical CDR3. The chain uses TRBV18 and TRBJ2-7; D gene ambiguous. The CDR3 is made up of 13 amino acids. Germline V gene lookup returns CDR1 KGHSH and CDR2 LQKENI. V was pared by 0 bases and J by 1 base, with 4 bases between. In DNA form, the CDR3 reads TGTGCCAGCTCACCACCGGGGTCCTACGAGCAGTACTTC. Translation gives CASSPPGSYEQYF.

This chain uses TRBV4-3 with TRBJ2-5; TRBD2 matches 12 bases. The CDR3 covers 18 residues. Germline lookup yields CDR1 LGHNA and CDR2 YSLEER. With V trimmed by 5 bases and J by 4 bases, 14 bases remained unmatched. CDR3 sequence reads: CASSARLAGAVIGETQYF. CDR3 DNA sequence: TGCGCCAGCAGCGCCCGACTAGCGGGAGCGGTAATCGGAGAGACCCAGTACTTC.

This clone was observed once. The V gene is TRBV5-1, the J gene TRBJ2-7; TRBD1 matches 8 bases. Germline values: CDR1 SGHRS, CDR2 YFSETQ. This CDR3 has 14 amino acids. J lost 4 bases, V lost 4 bases, and 7 bases had no gene match. The CDR3 DNA is TGCGCCAGCAGCGGGGAAACAGGGGGTTACGAGCAGTACTTC. Protein product: CASSGETGGYEQYF.

This rearrangement joins TRBV30 to TRBJ1-2; TRBD1 is a possible D gene (6 bases). Germline-derived CDR1 and CDR2 are GTSNPN and SVGIG (reference sequence). This CDR3 comprises 13 residues. The ends were cut back, 2 bases at V and 6 bases at J, with 13 bases in the middle. The CDR3 is CAWSSNDRHGYTF. CDR3 nucleotide sequence: TGTGCCTGGAGTAGTAATGACAGGCATGGCTACACCTTC. Looking up the rest from reference TRBV30 and TRBJ1-2 gives the full variable domain: SQTIHQWPATLVQPVGSPLSLECTVEGTSNPNLYWYRQAAGRGLQLLFYSVGIGQISSEVPQNLSASRPQDRQFILSSKKLLLSDSGFYLCAWSSNDRHGYTFGSGTRLTVV.

This chain links TRBV5-4 with TRBJ2-7; D may match TRBD1 or TRBD2 (5 bases each). Germline V gene data show CDR1 as SGHNT and CDR2 as YYREEE (reference sequence). V lost 3 bases and J 3 bases, leaving 13 bases between the germline ends. The CDR3 spans 14 residues. The CDR3 nucleotides are TGTGCCAGCAGCTCATCTGGGACCAGCTACGAGCAGTACTTC. It encodes CASSSSGTSYEQYF. The entire variable domain, with the rest obtained from reference TRBV5-4 and TRBJ2-7, is as follows: ETGVTQSPTHLIKTRGQQVTLRCSSQSGHNTVSWYQQALGQGPQFIFQYYREEENGRGNFPPRFSGLQFPNYSSELNVNALELDDSALYLCASSSSGTSYEQYFGPGTRLTVT.